The 27 T cell receptor beta chains listed next were all sequenced from one sample in a study of blood T cell dynamics during melanoma immunotherapy. The time point was: week 3, after first cycle of checkpoint inhibitor. Profiling relied on immunoSEQ multiplex PCR, and the TCRdb table lists in-frame clones only, not all of them. The sample lists 25,000 to 35,000 clones, roughly 84% occurring once. Specimen: blood, collected from a patient treated with checkpoint blockade. These receptors were taken from a human donor with melanoma.

This clone came up once. This chain uses TRBV9 with TRBJ2-3, with 8 bases that match TRBD2. Germline V gene lookup returns CDR1 SGDLS and CDR2 YYNGEE. The junction had 5 bases not matched to a gene; V was cut back by 0 bases and J by 2 bases. The CDR3 contains 16 residues. The DNA for the CDR3 is TGTGCCAGCAGCGTAGGTAGCGGGGTCTTCACAGATACGCAGTATTTT. Translated: CASSVGSGVFTDTQYF.

This sequence joins TRBV5-4 and TRBJ2-1; 8 nucleotides align to TRBD1. The germline V gene encodes CDR1 SGHNT and CDR2 YYREEE (reference sequence). The CDR3 runs 14 residues. Trimming at V came to 0 bases and at J to 4 bases, leaving 0 bases not matched to a gene. The CDR3 sequence is CASSLGQGYNEQFF. The CDR3 DNA reads as TGTGCCAGCAGCTTGGGACAGGGGTACAATGAGCAGTTCTTC.

This chain joins TRBV6-4 and TRBJ2-2; 11 nucleotides match TRBD2. The CDR3 runs 15 residues. Trimming at V came to 2 bases and at J to 4 bases, leaving 0 bases not matched to a gene. From germline, CDR1 is MRHNA and CDR2 SNTAGT. CDR3 region: CASSDTSGSTGELFF. The CDR3 DNA sequence: TGTGCCAGCAGTGACACTAGCGGGAGCACCGGGGAGCTGTTTTTT.

This clone has only a few counts. The genes are TRBV5-4 and TRBJ2-5, with 8 nucleotides matching TRBD1. V lost 2 bases to trimming and J lost 5 bases; unmatched junction nucleotides: 8. From germline, CDR1 is SGHNT and CDR2 YYREEE (reference sequence). The CDR3 totals 15 residues. CDR3 sequence (DNA): TGTGCCAGCAGCTTTAACGGGGCAGGGGGCGAGACCCAGTACTTC. The encoded protein is CASSFNGAGGETQYF. Combining the CDR3 with reference TRBV5-4 and TRBJ2-5 gives the whole variable domain ETGVTQSPTHLIKTRGQQVTLRCSSQSGHNTVSWYQQALGQGPQFIFQYYREEENGRGNFPPRFSGLQFPNYSSELNVNALELDDSALYLCASSFNGAGGETQYFGPGTRLLVL.

The rearrangement joins TRBV6-5 to TRBJ2-7; 7 nucleotides match TRBD1. This CDR3 has 14 amino acids. From germline, CDR1 is MNHEY and CDR2 SVGAGI. J was trimmed by 2 bases and V by 5 bases; bases with no gene match: 6. The CDR3 sequence: CASSGRTGAYEQYF. CDR3 DNA sequence: TGTGCCAGCAGTGGTAGGACAGGCGCCTACGAGCAGTACTTC.

The chain couples TRBV9 to TRBJ1-6; D perhaps matches TRBD1 (6 bases). The ends were cut back, 3 bases at V and 0 bases at J, with 10 bases in the middle. This CDR3 is built from 16 residues. Looked up from germline, CDR1 is SGDLS and CDR2 is YYNGEE. The CDR3, as DNA: TGTGCCAGCAGCGGAGGGGGGAGCTCCTATAATTCACCCCTCCACTTT. Translation: CASSGGGSSYNSPLHF.

CDR3 sequence reads: CAWSRDRVGADTQYF. The DNA of the CDR3 is TGTGCCTGGAGCCGGGACAGGGTGGGGGCAGATACGCAGTATTTT. This chain joins TRBV30 and TRBJ2-3; 9 nucleotides align to TRBD1. The V and J ends lost 3 bases and 4 bases, in that order; junction bases with no gene match: 8. Germline V gene data show CDR1 as GTSNPN and CDR2 as SVGIG (reference sequence). The CDR3 runs to 15 residues. Variable domain in full (rest from reference TRBV30 and TRBJ2-3): SQTIHQWPATLVQPVGSPLSLECTVEGTSNPNLYWYRQAAGRGLQLLFYSVGIGQISSEVPQNLSASRPQDRQFILSSKKLLLSDSGFYLCAWSRDRVGADTQYFGPGTRLTVL.

V is TRBV7-8 and J is TRBJ1-6; TRBD1 is a possible D gene (5 bases). Germline-derived CDR1 and CDR2 are SGHVS and FQNEAQ. CDR3 length equals 15 residues. The V end was cut by 1 base, the J end by 7 bases, with 11 bases between. The CDR3 sequence is CASSLGATVNSPLHF. In nucleotides, the CDR3 is TGTGCCAGCAGCTTAGGAGCGACAGTCAATTCACCCCTCCACTTT.

Only one count was recorded for this clone. V gene TRBV30 combines with J gene TRBJ2-3; TRBD1 aligns across 9 bases. Germline trimming cut 4 bases from V and 3 bases from J; bases unmatched to any gene: 8. The CDR3 extends over 15 amino acids. Germline lookup yields CDR1 GTSNPN and CDR2 SVGIG (reference sequence). The CDR3 coding sequence is TGTGCCTGGACCCCACAGGGGGCAGGAACAGATACGCAGTATTTT. It yields the protein CAWTPQGAGTDTQYF.

J is TRBJ2-1 and V is TRBV11-2; 9 bases are a match to TRBD2. The CDR3 contains 15 residues. Per germline, CDR1 SGHAT and CDR2 FQNNGV. V lost 4 bases to trimming and J lost 4 bases; unmatched junction nucleotides: 5. CDR3 amino acids: CASSSIAGAYNEQFF. CDR3 nucleotides: TGTGCCAGCAGCTCGATAGCGGGGGCTTACAATGAGCAGTTCTTC.

This rearrangement joins TRBV7-2 to TRBJ2-3, with unresolved D. Germline V gives CDR1 SGHTA, CDR2 FQGNSA. Trimming shortened V by 6 bases and J by 11 bases, and 18 bases separated the two germline ends. The CDR3 contains 13 residues. The CDR3 DNA sequence: TGTGCCAGCAGAGGAACTACCCGTATTAGGCAGTATTTT. Its translation is CASRGTTRIRQYF.

The chain carries TRBV6-1 and TRBJ1-4, with D unresolved. V was pared by 2 bases and J by 5 bases, with 12 bases between. CDR1 MNHNS and CDR2 SASEGT come from the germline V gene. The CDR3 length is 15 residues. Written as DNA, the CDR3 is TGTGCCAGCAGTGAATTAAGAATGCGGAATGAAAAACTGTTTTTT. The encoded protein is CASSELRMRNEKLFF.

The V call is TRBV9, the J call TRBJ1-2; perhaps TRBD1 as D (5 bases). V lost 0 bases and J 0 bases, leaving 9 bases between the germline ends. This CDR3 contains 15 residues. Per the germline V gene, CDR1 is SGDLS and CDR2 is YYNGEE. As DNA, the CDR3 is TGTGCCAGCAGCGTAGACCCGGGGGCTAACTATGGCTACACCTTC. Translation: CASSVDPGANYGYTF.

The chain recombines TRBV10-3 with TRBJ2-7; 10 nucleotides line up with TRBD1. Germline V gene lookup returns CDR1 ENHRY and CDR2 SYGVKD. Germline trimming cut 2 bases from V and 2 bases from J; bases unmatched to any gene: 15. The CDR3 sequence is 19 residues long. CDR3 protein: CAISERGPGQGRKTYEQYF. The CDR3 nucleotides read TGTGCCATCAGTGAGAGGGGGCCGGGACAGGGGCGTAAAACCTACGAGCAGTACTTC.

This chain uses TRBV27 with TRBJ2-1, with 10 bases identical to TRBD1. The V and J ends lost 5 bases and 3 bases, in that order; junction bases with no gene match: 4. This CDR3 comprises 15 residues. Germline V gene data show CDR1 as MNHEY and CDR2 as SMNVEV (reference sequence). CDR3 DNA sequence: TGTGCCAGCAGTCCATGGACAGGGGGCTACAATGAGCAGTTCTTC. Translating gives CASSPWTGGYNEQFF.

The genes are TRBV12-5 and TRBJ2-3; D is unclear. The ends were cut back, 5 bases at V and 2 bases at J, with 2 bases in the middle. CDR3 length equals 11 residues. Germline V gives CDR1 LGHNT, CDR2 FRNRAP. CDR3 DNA sequence: TGTGCTAGTGGTAACACAGATACGCAGTATTTT. Translated: CASGNTDTQYF.

This rearrangement joins TRBV28 to TRBJ2-7, with 7 bases that match TRBD1. Trimming took 2 bases from V and 5 from J; bases not matched to a gene: 6. CDR1 MDHEN and CDR2 SYDVKM come from the germline V gene. There are 14 residues in the CDR3. The CDR3 coding sequence is TGTGCCAGCAGTTTAATCGACAGGGACAACGAGCAGTACTTC. Translating gives CASSLIDRDNEQYF.

The chain carries TRBV27 and TRBJ2-1; 9 nucleotides line up with TRBD1. Losses at the gene ends were 2 bases for V and 1 base for J; bases not matched to a gene: 15. This CDR3 region has 20 residues. Germline assignment: CDR1 MNHEY and CDR2 SMNVEV (reference sequence). Here the CDR3 reads CASSLALGQGPKSSYNEQFF. The CDR3 DNA reads as TGTGCCAGCAGTTTAGCGCTCGGACAGGGGCCCAAAAGTTCCTACAATGAGCAGTTCTTC.

The chain has TRBV7-3 and TRBJ1-6; maybe TRBD1 (5 bases). The germline V gene has CDR1 SGHTA and CDR2 FQGTGA. The ends were cut back, 5 bases at V and 6 bases at J, with 8 bases in the middle. The CDR3 extends over 13 amino acids. The CDR3 DNA follows: TGTGCCAGCAGCATAGACAGTAATTCACCCCTCCACTTT. Translating gives CASSIDSNSPLHF.

The chain is built from TRBV10-3 and TRBJ1-1; no clear D. The V and J ends lost 2 bases and 0 bases respectively, with 10 bases between them. The CDR3 consists of 15 residues. Germline V gene data show CDR1 as ENHRY and CDR2 as SYGVKD. Here the CDR3 reads CAISEAVVLNTEAFF. The CDR3 DNA sequence: TGTGCCATCAGTGAGGCGGTAGTGCTGAACACTGAAGCTTTCTTT.

V and J are TRBV9 and TRBJ2-6, with TRBD1 matching over 8 bases. Looked up from germline, CDR1 is SGDLS and CDR2 is YYNGEE. CDR3 length: 18 residues. The ends lost 3 bases at V and 0 bases at J; junction bases unmatched: 8. The CDR3 spells CASSDAPGGGSGANVLTF. The CDR3 bases are TGTGCCAGCAGCGATGCCCCAGGGGGCGGCTCTGGGGCCAACGTCCTGACTTTC.

This chain uses TRBV2 with TRBJ2-3; D is unclear. Trimming pared 3 bases from V and 2 bases from J, leaving 15 bases between. CDR1 SNHLY and CDR2 FYNNEI come from the germline V gene. The length of the CDR3 is 16 residues. The CDR3 DNA is TGTGCCAGCAGTGATGTCCTCGGTGGATCCACAGATACGCAGTATTTT. It encodes CASSDVLGGSTDTQYF.

This clone showed up just a few times. J is TRBJ1-1 and V is TRBV10-3, with D possibly being TRBD1 (5 bases). Germline V gene sequence: CDR1 ENHRY, CDR2 SYGVKD. The CDR3 spans 16 residues. Trimming cost V 0 bases and J 1 base, with 12 bases left between them. This chain's CDR3 is CAISESRGRKNTEAFF. CDR3 DNA sequence: TGTGCCATCAGTGAGTCAAGGGGCAGAAAGAACACTGAAGCTTTCTTT.

The chain recombines TRBV29-1 with TRBJ2-7; a weak D match, TRBD1 (5 bases). The CDR3 has 10 residues. The ends were cut back, 7 bases at V and 9 bases at J, with 13 bases in the middle. Germline V lookup: CDR1 SQVTM, CDR2 ANQGSEA. DNA of the CDR3: TGCAGCGGCCACAGGTCGAGGCAGTACTTC. It encodes CSGHRSRQYF.

The genes are TRBV19 and TRBJ1-5, with TRBD1 matching over 8 bases. The CDR3 is 14 amino acids. The V gene end was trimmed by 6 bases and the J gene end by 2 bases; junction bases not matched to a gene: 3. Germline values: CDR1 LNHDA, CDR2 SQIVND (reference sequence). CDR3 sequence reads: CASRGQEGNQPQHF. CDR3 nucleotides: TGTGCCAGTAGGGGACAGGAAGGCAATCAGCCCCAGCATTTT.

This sequence joins TRBV2 and TRBJ2-7; D is possibly TRBD1 or TRBD2 (5 bases each). CDR1 is SNHLY and CDR2 is FYNNEI in the germline V gene. Trimming took off 7 bases at V and 3 bases at J, with 13 bases between the two ends. This CDR3 has 13 residues. CDR3 sequence reads: CASTRDLGYEQYF. The CDR3 DNA is TGTGCCAGCACCCGGGACCTGGGCTACGAGCAGTACTTC.

This clone occurred a few times. The rearrangement uses TRBV11-3 and TRBJ1-1; D call uncertain. The CDR3 contains 12 residues. Germline CDR1 SGHNT, CDR2 YENEEA. The V and J ends lost 1 base and 3 bases respectively, with 3 bases between them. The chain's CDR3 is CASSLGDTEAFF. The CDR3 bases are TGTGCCAGCAGCTTAGGCGACACTGAAGCTTTCTTT.